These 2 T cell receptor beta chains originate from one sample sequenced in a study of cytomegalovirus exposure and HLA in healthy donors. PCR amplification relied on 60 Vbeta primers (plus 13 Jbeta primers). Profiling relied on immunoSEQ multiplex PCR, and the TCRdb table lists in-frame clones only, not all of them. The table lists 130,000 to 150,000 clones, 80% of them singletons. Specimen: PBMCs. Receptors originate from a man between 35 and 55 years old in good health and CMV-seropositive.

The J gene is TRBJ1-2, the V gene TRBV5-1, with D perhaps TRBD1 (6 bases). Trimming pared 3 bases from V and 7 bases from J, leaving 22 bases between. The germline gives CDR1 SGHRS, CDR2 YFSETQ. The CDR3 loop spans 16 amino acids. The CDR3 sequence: CASSSERSGVKGGYTF. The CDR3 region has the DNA TGCGCCAGCAGCTCGGAACGCTCAGGGGTGAAAGGTGGCTACACCTTC.

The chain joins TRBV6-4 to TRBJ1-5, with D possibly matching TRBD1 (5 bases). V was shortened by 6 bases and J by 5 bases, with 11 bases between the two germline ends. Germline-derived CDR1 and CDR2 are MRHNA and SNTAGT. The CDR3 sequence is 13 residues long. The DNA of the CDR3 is TGTGCCAGCAGGGGCGACAGAGATCAGCCCCAGCATTTT. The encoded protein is CASRGDRDQPQHF.